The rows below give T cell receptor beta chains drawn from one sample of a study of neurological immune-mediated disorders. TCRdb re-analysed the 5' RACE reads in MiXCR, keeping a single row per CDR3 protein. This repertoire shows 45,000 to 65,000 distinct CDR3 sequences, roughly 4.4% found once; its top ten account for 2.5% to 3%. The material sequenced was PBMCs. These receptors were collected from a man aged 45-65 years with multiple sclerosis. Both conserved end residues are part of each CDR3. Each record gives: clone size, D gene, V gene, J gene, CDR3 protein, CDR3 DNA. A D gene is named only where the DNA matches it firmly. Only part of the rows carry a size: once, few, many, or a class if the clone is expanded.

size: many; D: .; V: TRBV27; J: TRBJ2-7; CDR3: CASSEQVTYEQYF; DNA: TGTGCCAGCAGTGAACAGGTTACCTACGAGCAGTACTTC
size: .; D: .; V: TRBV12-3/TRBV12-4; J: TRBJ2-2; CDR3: CASRGVGGELFF; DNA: TGTGCCAGCAGAGGCGTCGGCGGGGAGCTGTTTTTT
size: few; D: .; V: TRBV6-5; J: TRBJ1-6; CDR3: CASSRGSSYNSPLHF; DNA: TGTGCCAGCAGTAGGGGTAGCTCCTATAATTCACCCCTCCACTTT
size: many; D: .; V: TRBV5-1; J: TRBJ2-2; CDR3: CASSLTGVTGELFF; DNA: TGCGCCAGCAGCTTGACCGGGGTCACCGGGGAGCTGTTTTTT
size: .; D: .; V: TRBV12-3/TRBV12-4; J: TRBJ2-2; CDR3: CASSFDRYPAGELFF; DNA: TGTGCCAGCAGTTTCGACAGGTATCCTGCCGGGGAGCTGTTTTTT
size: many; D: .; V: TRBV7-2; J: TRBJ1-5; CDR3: CASSSSGQPQNF; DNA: TGTGCCAGCAGCTCTTCAGGCCAGCCCCAGAATTTT
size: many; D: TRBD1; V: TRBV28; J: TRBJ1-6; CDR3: CASLRTGPTNSPLNF; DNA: TGTGCCAGCCTAAGGACAGGCCCGACTAATTCACCCCTCAACTTT
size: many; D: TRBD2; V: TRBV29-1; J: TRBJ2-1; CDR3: CSAGTSGINEQFF; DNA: TGCAGCGCCGGGACTAGCGGGATCAATGAGCAGTTCTTC
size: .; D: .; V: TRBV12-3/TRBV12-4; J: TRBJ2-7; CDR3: CASSSKTGHRGYEQYF; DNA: TGTGCCAGCAGTTCAAAGACAGGACATAGGGGGTACGAGCAGTACTTC
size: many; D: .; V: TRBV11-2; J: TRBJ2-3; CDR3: CASSLGRASDTQYF; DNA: TGTGCCAGCAGCTTAGGCAGGGCGTCAGATACGCAGTATTTT
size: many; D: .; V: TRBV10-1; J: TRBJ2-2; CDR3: CASSPTRRDTGELFF; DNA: TGCGCCAGCAGTCCGACGCGCCGGGACACCGGGGAGCTGTTTTTT
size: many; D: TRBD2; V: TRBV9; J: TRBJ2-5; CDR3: CASSVGLAEGQETQYF; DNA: TGTGCCAGCAGCGTAGGGCTAGCGGAAGGACAAGAGACCCAGTACTTC
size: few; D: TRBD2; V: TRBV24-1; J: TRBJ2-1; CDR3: CATSGLGTSGGNEQFF; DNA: TGTGCCACCAGTGGACTGGGGACTAGCGGAGGGAATGAGCAGTTCTTC
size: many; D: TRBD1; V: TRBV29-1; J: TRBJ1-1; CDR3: CSVGDRVFTEAFF; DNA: TGCAGCGTAGGGGACAGGGTTTTTACTGAAGCTTTCTTT
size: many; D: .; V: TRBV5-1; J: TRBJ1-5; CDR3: CASSPEPYSNQPQHF; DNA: TGCGCCAGCAGCCCTGAACCATATAGCAATCAGCCCCAGCATTTT
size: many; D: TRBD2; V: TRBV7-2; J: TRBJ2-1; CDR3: CASSSAGLAGNEQFF; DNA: TGTGCCAGCAGCTCCGCGGGACTAGCTGGCAATGAGCAGTTCTTC
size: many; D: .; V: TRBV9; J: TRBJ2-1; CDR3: CASSVSQPSGEQFF; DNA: TGTGCCAGCAGCGTATCCCAACCGAGTGGTGAGCAGTTCTTC
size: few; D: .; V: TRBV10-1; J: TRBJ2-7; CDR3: CASSARGPPGYEQYF; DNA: TGCGCCAGCAGCGCCAGGGGACCTCCGGGGTACGAGCAGTACTTC
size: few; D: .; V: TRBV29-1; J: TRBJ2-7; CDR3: CSVEVDGPPSYEQYF; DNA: TGCAGCGTTGAAGTTGATGGACCTCCCTCCTACGAGCAGTACTTC
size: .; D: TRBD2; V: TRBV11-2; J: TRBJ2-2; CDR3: CASSLLAGGVTGELFF; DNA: TGTGCCAGCAGCTTACTAGCGGGAGGTGTTACCGGGGAGCTGTTTTTT
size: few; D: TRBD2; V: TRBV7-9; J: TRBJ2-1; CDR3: CASSSTSGRGYNEQFF; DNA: TGTGCCAGCAGCTCGACTAGCGGGAGAGGATACAATGAGCAGTTCTTC
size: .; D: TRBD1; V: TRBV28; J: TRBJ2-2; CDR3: CASRRQGADGELFF; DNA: TGTGCCAGCAGAAGACAGGGGGCGGACGGGGAGCTGTTTTTT
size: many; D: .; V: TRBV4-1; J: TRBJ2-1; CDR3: CASSQVSPREGGNEQFF; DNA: TGCGCCAGCAGCCAAGTCTCCCCGAGGGAAGGGGGCAATGAGCAGTTCTTC
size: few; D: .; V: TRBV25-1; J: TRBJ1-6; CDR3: CASSERDNLRNSPLHF; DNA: TGTGCCAGCAGTGAAAGGGACAATCTTCGGAATTCACCCCTCCACTTT
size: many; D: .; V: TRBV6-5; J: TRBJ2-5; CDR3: CASSYDVAETQYF; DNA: TGTGCCAGCAGTTACGATGTTGCAGAGACCCAGTACTTC
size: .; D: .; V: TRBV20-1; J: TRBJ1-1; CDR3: CSARVRVSLNTEAFF; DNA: TGCAGTGCTAGAGTCCGGGTCAGCCTGAACACTGAAGCTTTCTTT